This TCR beta chain was retrieved from a study of regulatory T cells in long-lasting Graves disease. Study information: Persistent Graves' disease denoted over 5 years of antithyroid drugs plus positive TSH receptor antibodies.

Time point denoted: persistent/refractory GD, antithyroid drugs over 5 years with positive TRAb. Generation of the TCR library employed RNA extracted from PBMCs. iRepertoire HTBI primers and Arm-PCR of CDR3 regions built TCR beta libraries. TCRdb called the multiplex PCR reads again in MiXCR, with one record for every CDR3 protein. This sample carries 450,000 or so distinct CDR3 sequences, 20% to 25% of them seen once, and the ten largest clones take approximately 14%. V shed 8 bases and J 5 bases; nucleotides not matched to a gene: 12. The CDR3 runs 14 residues. Germline assignment: CDR1 SNHLY and CDR2 FYNNEI. This clonotype was seen many times.

This material consisted of peripheral blood mononuclear cells (PBMCs), taken when the disease was refractory, from a patient treated with antithyroid drugs. This sequence originates from a female donor with Graves disease. The chain couples TRBV2 to TRBJ2-7, with 7 bases lining up with TRBD1. CDR3 protein: CASSKTGRWDEQYF. CDR3 coding DNA: TGTGCCAGCTCCAAGACAGGGCGATGGGACGAGCAGTACTTC.